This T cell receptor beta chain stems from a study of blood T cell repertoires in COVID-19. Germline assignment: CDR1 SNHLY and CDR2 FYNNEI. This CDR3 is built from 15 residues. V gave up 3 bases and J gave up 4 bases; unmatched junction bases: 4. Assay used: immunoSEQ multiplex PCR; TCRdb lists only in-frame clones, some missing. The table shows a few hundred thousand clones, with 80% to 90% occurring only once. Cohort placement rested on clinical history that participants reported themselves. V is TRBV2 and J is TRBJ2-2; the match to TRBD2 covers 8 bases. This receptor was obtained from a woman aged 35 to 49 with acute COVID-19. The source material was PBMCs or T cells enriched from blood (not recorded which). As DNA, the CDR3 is TGTGCCAGCAGTGAGGAGCGGGGGAGCACCGGGGAGCTGTTTTTT. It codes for CASSEERGSTGELFF.